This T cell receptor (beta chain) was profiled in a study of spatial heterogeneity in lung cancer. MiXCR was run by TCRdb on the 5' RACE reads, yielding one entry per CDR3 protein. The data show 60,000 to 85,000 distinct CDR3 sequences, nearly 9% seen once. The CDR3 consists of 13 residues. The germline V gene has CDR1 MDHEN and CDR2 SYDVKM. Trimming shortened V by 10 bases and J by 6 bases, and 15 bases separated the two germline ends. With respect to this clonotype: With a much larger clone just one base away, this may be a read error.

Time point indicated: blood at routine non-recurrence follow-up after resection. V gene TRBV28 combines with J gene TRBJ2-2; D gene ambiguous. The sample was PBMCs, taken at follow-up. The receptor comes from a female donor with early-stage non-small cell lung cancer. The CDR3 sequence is CATFKSPAGELFF. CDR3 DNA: TGTGCCACCTTCAAGAGTCCGGCCGGGGAGCTGTTTTTT.